This paragraph reports one T cell receptor beta chain. Antigen unknown. Breast cancer patients provided tissue from their axillary draining lymph nodes. These data originate in a study of breast tumors, draining lymph nodes, adjacent tissues. Study-wide results and caveats: Luminal-like breast cancer showed significantly greater tumor-nontumor repertoire similarity than basal-like breast cancer did.

CDR3 length: 14 amino acids. CDR1 is SGHRS, CDR2 YFSETQ, per germline. V was trimmed by 2 bases and J by 2 bases, leaving 11 bases between them. TCRdb reprocessed the multiplex PCR reads via MiXCR and lists one record per CDR3 protein. This sample has approximately 230,000 distinct CDR3 sequences; nearly 35% occur once, and the top ten carry approximately 3.3%. This TCR was sampled from a female donor with breast cancer. Some clones in this sample may be carry-over from other donors' samples. This chain uses TRBV5-1 with TRBJ2-7; D possibly corresponds to TRBD1 (6 bases). The specimen sequenced was axillary lymph node tissue. The CDR3 spells CASSFRDTTYEQYF. CDR3 in DNA: TGCGCCAGCAGCTTTCGGGACACAACCTACGAGCAGTACTTC.